This T cell receptor beta chain was obtained from a study of T cells in Graves' hyperthyroidism and ophthalmopathy. Across the study: Prior to any treatment, at the point of initial diagnosis, peripheral blood was collected.

The V end lost 8 bases, the J end lost 2 bases, and 9 bases lay between the germline ends. The CDR3 sequence is 12 residues long. CDR1 MNHNS and CDR2 SASEGT come from the germline V gene. It was RNA transcripts that yielded the amplified TCR beta CDR3 regions. HTBI primers were the set used in a first-round RT-PCR of the TCR CDR3. TCRdb re-called the multiplex PCR reads with MiXCR, one entry per CDR3 protein. Counted here are more than 450,000 distinct CDR3 sequences, about 20% occurring once; the ten biggest clones make up roughly 50%. The rearrangement uses TRBV6-1 and TRBJ2-5; unclear D gene. This TCR came from a man aged 35 to 55 with Graves' ophthalmopathy. The sample was blood. CDR3 DNA: TGTGCCAGCGAGTACAGTCAAGAGACCCAGTACTTC. Translated: CASEYSQETQYF.